This record covers a single TCR beta chain. The CDR3 has 14 amino acids. V dropped 1 base and J dropped 7 bases, with 14 bases sitting between them. Germline-derived CDR1 and CDR2 are SGHNT and YENEEA. Measured with immunoSEQ multiplex PCR; TCRdb has only the in-frame clones, and not every one. This sample has 70,000 to 95,000 clones, with around 93% found just once. The data are from a study of T cell changes during pregnancy in multiple sclerosis. The starting material was peripheral blood, obtained in the second trimester of pregnancy. The chain links TRBV11-3 to TRBJ2-7; possibly TRBD1 for D (6 bases). The clonotype originates from a female donor with multiple sclerosis, enrolled in a pregnancy study. The CDR3 DNA reads as TGTGCCAGCAGCTTAGTGACAGGCCAAGGGGAGCAGTACTTC. It specifies CASSLVTGQGEQYF. Full variable domain (outside the CDR3, taken from reference TRBV11-3 and TRBJ2-7): EAGVVQSPRYKIIEKKQPVAFWCNPISGHNTLYWYLQNLGQGPELLIRYENEEAVDDSQLPKDRFSAERLKGVDSTLKIQPAELGDSAVYLCASSLVTGQGEQYFGPGTRLTVT.